This TCR beta chain was identified in a study of response to subunit inactivated influenza vaccine. Study observations and caveats: Authors suggested each seasonal influenza vaccination recruits few new T cells.

CDR1 is SNHLY, CDR2 FYNNEI, per germline. V was pared by 6 bases and J by 5 bases, with 10 bases between. This CDR3 is built from 13 residues. This clonotype showed up just a few times. Its matching antigen is unknown. Via MiXCR, TCRdb re-called the RT-PCR reads, giving one row per CDR3 protein. The repertoire holds around 200,000 distinct CDR3 sequences, around 8.8% seen once, with roughly a tenth in the top ten. This TCR was sampled from a man over 45 who received an inactivated influenza vaccine. Specimen: non-naive T cells sorted from PBMCs, collected on the day of vaccination. The V gene is TRBV2, the J gene TRBJ2-2; perhaps TRBD1 as D (6 bases). The CDR3 DNA reads as TGTGCCAGCAGGGATCAGGGGACCGGGGAGCTGTTTTTT. Translation gives CASRDQGTGELFF.